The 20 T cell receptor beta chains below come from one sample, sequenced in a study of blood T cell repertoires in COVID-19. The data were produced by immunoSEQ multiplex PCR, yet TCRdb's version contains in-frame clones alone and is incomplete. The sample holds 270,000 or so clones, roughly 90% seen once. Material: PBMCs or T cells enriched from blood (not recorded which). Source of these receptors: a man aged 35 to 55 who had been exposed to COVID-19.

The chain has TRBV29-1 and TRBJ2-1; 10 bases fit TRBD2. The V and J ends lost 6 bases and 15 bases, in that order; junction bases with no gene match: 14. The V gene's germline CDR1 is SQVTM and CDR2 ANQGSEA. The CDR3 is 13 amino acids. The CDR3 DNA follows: TGCAGCGTCCCCAGGGTCAGCGGGAGGGCGGGGTTCTTC. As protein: CSVPRVSGRAGFF.

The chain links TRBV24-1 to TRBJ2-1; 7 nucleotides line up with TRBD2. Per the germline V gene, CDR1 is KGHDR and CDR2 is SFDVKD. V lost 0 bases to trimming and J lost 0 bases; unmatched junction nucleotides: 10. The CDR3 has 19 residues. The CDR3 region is CATSDLHGGEGPSYNEQFF. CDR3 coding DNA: TGTGCCACCAGTGATTTGCATGGGGGGGAGGGGCCCTCCTACAATGAGCAGTTCTTC.

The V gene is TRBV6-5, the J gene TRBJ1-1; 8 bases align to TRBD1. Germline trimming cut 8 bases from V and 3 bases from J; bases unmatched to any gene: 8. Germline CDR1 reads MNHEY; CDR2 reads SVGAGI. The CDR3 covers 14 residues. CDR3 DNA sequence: TGTGCCAGCCTCCCTGGACAGGGCTACACTGAAGCTTTCTTT. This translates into CASLPGQGYTEAFF.

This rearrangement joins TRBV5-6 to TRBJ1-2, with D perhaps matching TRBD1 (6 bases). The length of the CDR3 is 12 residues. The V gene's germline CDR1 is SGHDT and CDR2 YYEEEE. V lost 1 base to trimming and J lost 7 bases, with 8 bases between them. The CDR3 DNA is TGTGCCAGCAGCTTGCAGGGGTTTGGCTACACCTTC. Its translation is CASSLQGFGYTF.

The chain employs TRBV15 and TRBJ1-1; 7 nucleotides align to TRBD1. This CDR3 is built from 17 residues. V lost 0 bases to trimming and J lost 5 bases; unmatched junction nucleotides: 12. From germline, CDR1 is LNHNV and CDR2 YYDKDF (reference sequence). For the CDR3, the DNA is TGTGCCACCAGCAGAGATTTTAAGGTCAGGGGGAAAACTGAAGCTTTCTTT. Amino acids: CATSRDFKVRGKTEAFF.

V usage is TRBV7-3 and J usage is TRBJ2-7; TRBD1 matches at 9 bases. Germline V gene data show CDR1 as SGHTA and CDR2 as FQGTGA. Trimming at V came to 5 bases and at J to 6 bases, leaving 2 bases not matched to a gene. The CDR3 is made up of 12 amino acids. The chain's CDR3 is CASSQGQGEQYF. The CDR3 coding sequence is TGTGCCAGCAGCCAGGGACAGGGCGAGCAGTACTTC.

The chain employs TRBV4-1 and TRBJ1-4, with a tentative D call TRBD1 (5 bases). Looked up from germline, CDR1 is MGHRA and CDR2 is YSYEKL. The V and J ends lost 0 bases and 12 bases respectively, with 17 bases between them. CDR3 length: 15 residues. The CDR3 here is CASSQEEGHHIQLFF. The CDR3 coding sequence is TGCGCCAGCAGCCAAGAAGAAGGACATCACATTCAACTGTTTTTT.

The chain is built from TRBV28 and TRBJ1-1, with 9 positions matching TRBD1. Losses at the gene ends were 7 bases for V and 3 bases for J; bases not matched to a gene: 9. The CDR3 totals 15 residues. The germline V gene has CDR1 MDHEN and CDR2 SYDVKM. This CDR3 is CASITPGQGHTEAFF. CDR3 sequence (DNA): TGTGCCAGCATTACTCCCGGACAGGGGCACACTGAAGCTTTCTTT.

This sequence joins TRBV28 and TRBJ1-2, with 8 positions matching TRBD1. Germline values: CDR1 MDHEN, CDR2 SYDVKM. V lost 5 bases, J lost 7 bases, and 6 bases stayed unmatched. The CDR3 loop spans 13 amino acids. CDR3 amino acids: CASSVPGGAGYTF. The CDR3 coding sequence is TGTGCCAGCAGTGTCCCAGGGGGCGCTGGCTACACCTTC.

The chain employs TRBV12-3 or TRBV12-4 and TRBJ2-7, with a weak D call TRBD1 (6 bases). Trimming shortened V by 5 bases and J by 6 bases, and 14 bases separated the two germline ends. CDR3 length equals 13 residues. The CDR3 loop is CASSHQGPVEQYF. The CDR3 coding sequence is TGTGCCAGCAGTCATCAGGGGCCGGTCGAGCAGTACTTC.

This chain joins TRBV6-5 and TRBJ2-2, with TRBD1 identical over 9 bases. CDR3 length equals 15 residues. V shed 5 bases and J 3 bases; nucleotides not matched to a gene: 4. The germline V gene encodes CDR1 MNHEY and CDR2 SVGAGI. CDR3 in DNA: TGTGCCAGCAGTCGGGACAGGGTATACACCGGGGAGCTGTTTTTT. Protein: CASSRDRVYTGELFF.

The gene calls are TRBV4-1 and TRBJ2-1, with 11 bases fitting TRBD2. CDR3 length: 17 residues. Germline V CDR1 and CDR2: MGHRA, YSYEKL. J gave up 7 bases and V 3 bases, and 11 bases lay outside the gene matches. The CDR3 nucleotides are TGCGCCAGCAGCCAGGCGGTAACTAGCGGGAGTGGGAATGAGCAGTTCTTC. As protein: CASSQAVTSGSGNEQFF.

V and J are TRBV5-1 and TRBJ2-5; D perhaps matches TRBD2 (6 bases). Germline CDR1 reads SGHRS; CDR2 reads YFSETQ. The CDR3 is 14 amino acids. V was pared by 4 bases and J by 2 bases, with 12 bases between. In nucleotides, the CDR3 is TGCGCCAGCAGCGCGGGGACCGCACAAGAGACCCAGTACTTC. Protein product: CASSAGTAQETQYF. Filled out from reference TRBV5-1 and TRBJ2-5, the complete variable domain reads KAGVTQTPRYLIKTRGQQVTLSCSPISGHRSVSWYQQTPGQGLQFLFEYFSETQRNKGNFPGRFSGRQFSNSRSEMNVSTLELGDSALYLCASSAGTAQETQYFGPGTRLLVL.

CDR3 loop: CASSFRHAEQFF. The CDR3 DNA reads TGTGCCAGCAGCTTCCGACATGCTGAGCAGTTCTTC. This chain links TRBV11-2 with TRBJ2-1; no clear D gene. CDR1 is SGHAT and CDR2 is FQNNGV in the germline V gene. The CDR3 covers 12 residues. V was pared by 3 bases and J by 9 bases, with 9 bases between.

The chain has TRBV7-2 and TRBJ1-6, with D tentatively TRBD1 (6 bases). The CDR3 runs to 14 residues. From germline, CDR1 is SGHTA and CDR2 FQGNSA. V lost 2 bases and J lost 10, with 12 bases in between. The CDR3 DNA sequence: TGTGCCAGCAGCTTATCAGGGGCTGGGTCACCCCTCCACTTT. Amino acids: CASSLSGAGSPLHF.

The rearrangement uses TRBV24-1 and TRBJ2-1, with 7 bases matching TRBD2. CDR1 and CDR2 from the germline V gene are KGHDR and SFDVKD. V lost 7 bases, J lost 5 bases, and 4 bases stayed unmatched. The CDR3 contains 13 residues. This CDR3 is CATSLAADNEQFF. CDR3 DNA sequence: TGTGCCACCAGCCTAGCGGCCGACAATGAGCAGTTCTTC.

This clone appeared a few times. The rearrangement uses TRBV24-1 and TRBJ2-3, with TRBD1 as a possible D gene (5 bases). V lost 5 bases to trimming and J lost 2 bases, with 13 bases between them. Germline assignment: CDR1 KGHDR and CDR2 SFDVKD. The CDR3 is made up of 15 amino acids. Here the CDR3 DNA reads TGTGCCACCAGTGGGCAGGGTACCCCCACAGATACGCAGTATTTT. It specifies CATSGQGTPTDTQYF.

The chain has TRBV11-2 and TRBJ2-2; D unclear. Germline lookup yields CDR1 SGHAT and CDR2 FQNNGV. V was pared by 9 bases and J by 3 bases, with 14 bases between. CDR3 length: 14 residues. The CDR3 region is CASTKEPDTGELFF. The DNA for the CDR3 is TGTGCCAGTACAAAAGAACCTGACACCGGGGAGCTGTTTTTT. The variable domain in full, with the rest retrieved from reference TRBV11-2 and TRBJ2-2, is EAGVAQSPRYKIIEKRQSVAFWCNPISGHATLYWYQQILGQGPKLLIQFQNNGVVDDSQLPKDRFSAERLKGVDSTLKIQPAKLEDSAVYLCASTKEPDTGELFFGEGSRLTVL.

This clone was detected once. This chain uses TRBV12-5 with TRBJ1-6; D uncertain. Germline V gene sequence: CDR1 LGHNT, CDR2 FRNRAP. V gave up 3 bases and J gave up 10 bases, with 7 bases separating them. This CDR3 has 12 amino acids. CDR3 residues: CASGLTRSPLHF. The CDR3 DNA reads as TGTGCTAGTGGTTTAACGCGCTCACCCCTCCACTTT.

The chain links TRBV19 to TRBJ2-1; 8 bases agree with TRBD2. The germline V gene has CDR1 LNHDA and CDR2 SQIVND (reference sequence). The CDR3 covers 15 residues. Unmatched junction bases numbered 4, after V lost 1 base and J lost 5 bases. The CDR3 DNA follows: TGTGCCAGTAGTATAGCGGGAGGGACCAACAATGAGCAGTTCTTC. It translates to CASSIAGGTNNEQFF.